This is a list of T cell receptor beta chains from one sample in a study of blood T cells in healthy people across ages. A single record per CDR3 protein comes from TCRdb applying MiXCR to the 5' RACE reads. Of approximately 690,000 distinct CDR3 sequences in the sample, 58% are singletons; the top ten hold 30% to 45%. The sample comprised blood. The receptors here all came from a man aged 60 to 69 in good health. Each CDR3 is given without its conserved first and last residue. The order of the fields is V gene, CDR3 protein.

TRBV20-1 SATTRGLNTEAF
TRBV18 ASSSTSGTTDTQY
TRBV2 ASKVVPVADTQY
TRBV13 ASSLRGPDSNYGYT
TRBV2 ASSAQTYGYT
TRBV5-1 ASGDRMNTEAF
TRBV7-2 ASSQTGTGGNIQY
TRBV5-1 ASSRKMTDRSSYNSPLH
TRBV12-3/TRBV12-4 ASSFEQGENQPQH
TRBV20-1 SARKQGRTEAF
TRBV5-1 ASSLARAGADTQY
TRBV14 ASSQGRGIQY
TRBV28 ASSVRGGGTQY
TRBV12-3/TRBV12-4 ASSSRGDNEKLF
TRBV7-2 ASSLGRGRWNEQF
TRBV20-1 SASSGLAGAHNEQF
TRBV20-1 SAVPGTGHNEQY
TRBV10-3 AIGGGQGADTQY
TRBV21-1 TSRRPRAGAYEQY
TRBV7-9 ASSSGGGTVVNEQF
TRBV7-2 ASSFQGKETQF
TRBV10-3 AISDSGGTQETQF
TRBV7-9 ASSRGGGEAF
TRBV20-1 SARGTVATRGAF
TRBV5-1 ASSIDGFNQPQH
TRBV7-9 ASSLGATPSNEQY
TRBV18 ASSRGSPGAKNIQY
TRBV7-2 ASNRQENTEAF
TRBV28 ASSLFKDTQY
TRBV6-2/TRBV6-3 ASSQDCYEQY
TRBV28 ASSLAVQPQH
TRBV9 ASSRTGTSGWETQY
TRBV10-3 AISEPGQGASYGYT
TRBV5-1 ASGGGSYQETQY
TRBV29-1 SVTRTANNEQF
TRBV4-2 ASSLDPAGAPLETQY
TRBV7-2 ASSLGPMNTEAF
TRBV10-3 AISGGSSGVSYEQY
TRBV5-1 ASSLAQAGQGFEQY
TRBV20-1 SARDPRGGDNEQF
TRBV3-1 ASSRGIGWDYGYT
TRBV10-3 AISLDRDGSPLH
TRBV29-1 SVLGLAGSRELF
TRBV6-5 ASSPHATGGRQY
TRBV29-1 SVEVRVAQETQY
TRBV5-1 ASSAADRTDTQY
TRBV7-8 ASSSSGGSETEAF
TRBV10-3 AISESGLHYEQY
TRBV6-5 ASRAGTSGGYEQY
TRBV7-6 ASSLGPADEQY